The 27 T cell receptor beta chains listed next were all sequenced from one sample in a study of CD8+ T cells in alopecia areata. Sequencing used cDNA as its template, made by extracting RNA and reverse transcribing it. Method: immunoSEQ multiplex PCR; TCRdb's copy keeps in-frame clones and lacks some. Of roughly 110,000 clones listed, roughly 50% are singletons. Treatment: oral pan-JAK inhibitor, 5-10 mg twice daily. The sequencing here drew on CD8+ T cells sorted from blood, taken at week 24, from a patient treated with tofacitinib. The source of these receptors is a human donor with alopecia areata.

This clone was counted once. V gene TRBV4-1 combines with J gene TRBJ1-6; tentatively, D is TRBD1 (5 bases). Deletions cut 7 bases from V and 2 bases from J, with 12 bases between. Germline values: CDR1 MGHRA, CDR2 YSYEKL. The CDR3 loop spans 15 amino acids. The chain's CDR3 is CASTPGETYNSPLHF. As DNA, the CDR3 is TGCGCCAGCACCCCGGGGGAGACCTATAATTCACCCCTCCACTTT.

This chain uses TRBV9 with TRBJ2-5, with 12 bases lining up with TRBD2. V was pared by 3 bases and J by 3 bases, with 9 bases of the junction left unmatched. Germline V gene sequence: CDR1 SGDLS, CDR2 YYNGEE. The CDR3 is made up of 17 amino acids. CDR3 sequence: CASSDSLAGGTEETQYF. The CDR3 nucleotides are TGTGCCAGCAGCGACAGTCTAGCGGGGGGGACCGAAGAGACCCAGTACTTC.

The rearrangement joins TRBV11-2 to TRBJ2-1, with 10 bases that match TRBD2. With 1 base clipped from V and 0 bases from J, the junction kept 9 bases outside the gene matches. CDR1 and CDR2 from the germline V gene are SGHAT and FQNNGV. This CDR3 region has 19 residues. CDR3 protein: CASSLGSGGHESSYNEQFF. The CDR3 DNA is TGTGCCAGCAGCTTAGGTAGCGGGGGGCACGAAAGCTCCTACAATGAGCAGTTCTTC. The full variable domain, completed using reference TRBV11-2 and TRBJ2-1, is EAGVAQSPRYKIIEKRQSVAFWCNPISGHATLYWYQQILGQGPKLLIQFQNNGVVDDSQLPKDRFSAERLKGVDSTLKIQPAKLEDSAVYLCASSLGSGGHESSYNEQFFGPGTRLTVL.

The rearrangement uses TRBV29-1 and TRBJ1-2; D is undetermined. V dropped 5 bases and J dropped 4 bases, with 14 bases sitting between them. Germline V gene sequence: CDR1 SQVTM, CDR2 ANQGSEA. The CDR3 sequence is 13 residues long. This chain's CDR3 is CSVHGGLLYGYTF. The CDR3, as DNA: TGCAGCGTTCACGGTGGCCTCCTCTATGGCTACACCTTC.

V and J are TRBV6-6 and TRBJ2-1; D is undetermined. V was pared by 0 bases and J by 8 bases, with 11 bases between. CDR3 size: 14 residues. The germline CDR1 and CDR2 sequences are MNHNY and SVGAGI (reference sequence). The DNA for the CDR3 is TGTGCCAGCAGTTACTCCACACCTCCCCATGAGCAGTTCTTC. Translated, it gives CASSYSTPPHEQFF.

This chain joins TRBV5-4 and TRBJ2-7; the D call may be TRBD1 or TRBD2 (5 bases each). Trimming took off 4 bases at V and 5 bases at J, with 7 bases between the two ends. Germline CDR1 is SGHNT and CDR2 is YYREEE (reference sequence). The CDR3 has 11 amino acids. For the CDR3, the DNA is TGTGCCAGCAGCCGGGACCACGAGCAGTACTTC. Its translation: CASSRDHEQYF.

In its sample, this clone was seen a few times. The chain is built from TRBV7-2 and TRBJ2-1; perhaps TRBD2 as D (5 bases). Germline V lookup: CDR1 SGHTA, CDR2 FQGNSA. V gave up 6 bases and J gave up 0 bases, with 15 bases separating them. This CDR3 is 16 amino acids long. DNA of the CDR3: TGTGCCAGCAGGCGGGCGGGTGGCAGCTCCTACAATGAGCAGTTCTTC. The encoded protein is CASRRAGGSSYNEQFF.

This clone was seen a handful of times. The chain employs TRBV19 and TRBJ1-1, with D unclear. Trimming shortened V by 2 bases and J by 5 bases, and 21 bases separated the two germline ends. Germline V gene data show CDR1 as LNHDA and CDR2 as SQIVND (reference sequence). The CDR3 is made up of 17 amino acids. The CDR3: CASSIWWGDMEETEAFF. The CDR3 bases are TGTGCCAGTAGTATATGGTGGGGTGACATGGAGGAGACTGAAGCTTTCTTT.

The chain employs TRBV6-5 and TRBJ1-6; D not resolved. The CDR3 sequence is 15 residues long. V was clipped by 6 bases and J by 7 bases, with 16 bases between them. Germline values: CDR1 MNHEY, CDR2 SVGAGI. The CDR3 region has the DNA TGTGCCAGCAGCCCCTCGGCGGGGAGCAATTCACCCCTCCACTTT. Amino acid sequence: CASSPSAGSNSPLHF.

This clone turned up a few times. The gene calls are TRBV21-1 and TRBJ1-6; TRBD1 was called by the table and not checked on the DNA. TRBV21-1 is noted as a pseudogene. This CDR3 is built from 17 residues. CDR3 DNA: TGTGCCAGCAGCAAAGTCGGGACAGGGGGCTCGAGTTCACCCCTCCACTTT. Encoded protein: CASSKVGTGGSSSPLHF.

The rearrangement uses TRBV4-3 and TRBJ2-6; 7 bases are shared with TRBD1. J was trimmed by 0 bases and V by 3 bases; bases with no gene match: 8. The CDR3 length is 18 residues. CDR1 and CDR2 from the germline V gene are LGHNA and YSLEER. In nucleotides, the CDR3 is TGCGCCAGCAGCCACCTAACAGGGGTTCCCTCTGGGGCCAACGTCCTGACTTTC. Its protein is CASSHLTGVPSGANVLTF.

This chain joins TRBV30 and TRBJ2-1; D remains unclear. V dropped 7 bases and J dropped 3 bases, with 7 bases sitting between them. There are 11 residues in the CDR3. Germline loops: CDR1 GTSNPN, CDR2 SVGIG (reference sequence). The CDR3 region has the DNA TGTGCCTCGGACCTCTACAATGAGCAGTTCTTC. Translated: CASDLYNEQFF. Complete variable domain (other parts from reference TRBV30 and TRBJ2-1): SQTIHQWPATLVQPVGSPLSLECTVEGTSNPNLYWYRQAAGRGLQLLFYSVGIGQISSEVPQNLSASRPQDRQFILSSKKLLLSDSGFYLCASDLYNEQFFGPGTRLTVL.

CDR3 bases: TGTGCCAGCAGTTACTCGGGGGCGAACCAAGAGACCCAGTACTTC. It encodes CASSYSGANQETQYF. This chain uses TRBV6-5 with TRBJ2-5, with D perhaps TRBD1 (6 bases). The germline V and J ends were trimmed by 0 bases and 0 bases, with 8 bases remaining between them. The germline V gene has CDR1 MNHEY and CDR2 SVGAGI. There are 15 residues in the CDR3.

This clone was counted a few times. In DNA, the CDR3 is TGTGCCAGCAGCCTCAGACTAGTCACTGAGCAGTTCTTC. As protein: CASSLRLVTEQFF. The chain couples TRBV14 to TRBJ2-1; possible D gene TRBD2, 6 bases. V lost 4 bases, J lost 9 bases, and 13 bases lay in between. Germline CDR1 SGHDN, CDR2 FVKESK. The CDR3 sequence is 13 residues long.

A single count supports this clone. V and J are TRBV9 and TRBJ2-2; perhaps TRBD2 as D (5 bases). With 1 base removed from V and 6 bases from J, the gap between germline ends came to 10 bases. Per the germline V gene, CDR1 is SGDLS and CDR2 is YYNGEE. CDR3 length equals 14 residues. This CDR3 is CASSVHGDSGELFF. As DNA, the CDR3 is TGTGCCAGCAGCGTACACGGGGATTCCGGGGAGCTGTTTTTT.

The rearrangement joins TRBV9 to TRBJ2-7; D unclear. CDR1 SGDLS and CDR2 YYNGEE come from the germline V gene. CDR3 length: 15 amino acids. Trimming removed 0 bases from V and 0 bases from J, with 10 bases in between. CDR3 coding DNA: TGTGCCAGCAGCGTAGGTGGCTCCGCCTCCTACGAGCAGTACTTC. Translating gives CASSVGGSASYEQYF.

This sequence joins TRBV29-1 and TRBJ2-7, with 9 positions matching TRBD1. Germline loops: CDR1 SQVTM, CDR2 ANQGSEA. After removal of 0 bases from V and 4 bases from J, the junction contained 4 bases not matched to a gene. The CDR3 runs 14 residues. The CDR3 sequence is CSVEEEDRGYEQYF. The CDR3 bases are TGCAGCGTTGAAGAAGAGGACAGGGGTTACGAGCAGTACTTC.

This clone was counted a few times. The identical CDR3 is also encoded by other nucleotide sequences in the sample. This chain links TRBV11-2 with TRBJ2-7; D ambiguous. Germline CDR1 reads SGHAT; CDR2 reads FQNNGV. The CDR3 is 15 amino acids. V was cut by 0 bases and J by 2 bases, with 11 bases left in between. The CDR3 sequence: CASSLDLGIAYEQYF. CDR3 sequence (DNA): TGTGCCAGCAGCTTAGATCTAGGTATCGCCTACGAGCAGTACTTC. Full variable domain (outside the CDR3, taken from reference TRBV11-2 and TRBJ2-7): EAGVAQSPRYKIIEKRQSVAFWCNPISGHATLYWYQQILGQGPKLLIQFQNNGVVDDSQLPKDRFSAERLKGVDSTLKIQPAKLEDSAVYLCASSLDLGIAYEQYFGPGTRLTVT.

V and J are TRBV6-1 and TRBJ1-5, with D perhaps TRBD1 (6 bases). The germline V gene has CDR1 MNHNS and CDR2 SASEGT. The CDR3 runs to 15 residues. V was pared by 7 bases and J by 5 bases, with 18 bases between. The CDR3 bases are TGTGCCAGCACCCCTAGGACAGTGCCTTATCAGCCCCAGCATTTT. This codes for CASTPRTVPYQPQHF.

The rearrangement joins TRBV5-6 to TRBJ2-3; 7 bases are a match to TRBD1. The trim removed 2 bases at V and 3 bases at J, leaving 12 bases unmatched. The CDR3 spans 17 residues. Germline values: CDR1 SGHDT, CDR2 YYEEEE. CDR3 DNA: TGTGCCAGCAGCTTAAACTTAGGGGGCCTATGGACAGATACGCAGTATTTT. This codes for CASSLNLGGLWTDTQYF.

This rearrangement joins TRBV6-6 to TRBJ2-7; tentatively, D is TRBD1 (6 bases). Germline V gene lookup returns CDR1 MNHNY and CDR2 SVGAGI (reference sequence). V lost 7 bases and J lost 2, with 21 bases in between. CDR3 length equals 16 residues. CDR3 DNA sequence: TGTGCCAGCATCCAACTGTCGTCAGGGGCGCCCTACGAGCAGTACTTC. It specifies CASIQLSSGAPYEQYF.

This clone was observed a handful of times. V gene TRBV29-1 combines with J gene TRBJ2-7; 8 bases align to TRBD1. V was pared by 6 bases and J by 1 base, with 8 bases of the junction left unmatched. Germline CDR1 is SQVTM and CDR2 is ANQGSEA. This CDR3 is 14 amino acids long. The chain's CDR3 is CSVADREPSYEQYF. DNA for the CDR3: TGCAGCGTAGCGGACAGGGAACCTTCCTACGAGCAGTACTTC.

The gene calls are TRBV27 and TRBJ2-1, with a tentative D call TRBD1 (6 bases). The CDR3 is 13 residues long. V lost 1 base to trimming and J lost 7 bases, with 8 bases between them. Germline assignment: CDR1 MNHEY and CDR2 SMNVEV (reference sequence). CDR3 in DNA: TGTGCCAGCAGTTTATTAAGGGGGAATGAGCAGTTCTTC. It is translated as CASSLLRGNEQFF.

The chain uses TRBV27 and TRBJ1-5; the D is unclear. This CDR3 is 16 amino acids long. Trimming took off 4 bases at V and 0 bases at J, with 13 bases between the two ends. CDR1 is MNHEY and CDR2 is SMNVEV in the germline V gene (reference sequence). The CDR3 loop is CASSYRHSYSNQPQHF. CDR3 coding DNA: TGTGCCAGCAGTTACCGACACTCTTATAGCAATCAGCCCCAGCATTTT.

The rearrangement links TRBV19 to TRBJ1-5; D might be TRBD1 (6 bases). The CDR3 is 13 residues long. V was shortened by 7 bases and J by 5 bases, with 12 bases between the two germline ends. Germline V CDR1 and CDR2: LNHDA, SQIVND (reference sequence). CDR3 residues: CASTETGDQPQHF. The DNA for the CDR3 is TGTGCCAGTACCGAGACAGGAGATCAGCCCCAGCATTTT.

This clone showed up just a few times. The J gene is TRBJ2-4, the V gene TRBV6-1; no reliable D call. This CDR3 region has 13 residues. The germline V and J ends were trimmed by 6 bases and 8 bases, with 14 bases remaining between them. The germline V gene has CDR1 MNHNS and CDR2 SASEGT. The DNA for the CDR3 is TGTGCCAGCAGCTATGGGGAAATAGACATTCAGTACTTC. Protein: CASSYGEIDIQYF.

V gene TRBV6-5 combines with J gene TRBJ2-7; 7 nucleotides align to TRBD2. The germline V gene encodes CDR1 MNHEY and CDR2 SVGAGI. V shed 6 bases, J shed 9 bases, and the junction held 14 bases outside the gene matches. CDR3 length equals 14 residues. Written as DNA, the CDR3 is TGTGCCAGCAGCCTGACTAGCCACCCTCAGGGGCAGTACTTC. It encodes CASSLTSHPQGQYF.